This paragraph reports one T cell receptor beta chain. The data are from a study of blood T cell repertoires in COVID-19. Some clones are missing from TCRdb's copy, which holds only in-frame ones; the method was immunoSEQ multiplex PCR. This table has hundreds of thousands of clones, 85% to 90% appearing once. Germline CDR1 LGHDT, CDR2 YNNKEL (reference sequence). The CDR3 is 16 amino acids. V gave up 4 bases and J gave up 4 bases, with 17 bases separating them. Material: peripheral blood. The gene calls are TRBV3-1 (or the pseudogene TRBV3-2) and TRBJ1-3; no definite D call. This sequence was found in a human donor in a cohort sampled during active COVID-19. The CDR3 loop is CASSRGSWRLGNTIYF. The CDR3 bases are TGTGCCAGCAGCCGCGGGTCCTGGCGGTTGGGAAACACCATATATTTT.